The T cell receptor (beta chain) described here comes from a study of PD-1 blockade in classical Hodgkin lymphoma. Turning to the study itself: Patients in the cohort were put on intravenous nivolumab, 3 mg/kg every 2 weeks.

Time point: cycle 4 day 1 (C4D1), after less than 7 weeks of nivolumab. Patients all relapsed after autologous stem cell transplantation, and there was variation in brentuximab vedotin exposure. Germline V CDR1 and CDR2: ENHRY, SYGVKD. The V and J ends lost 10 bases and 4 bases, in that order; junction bases with no gene match: 19. This CDR3 is 16 amino acids long. The study, taken as a whole, reports: Individuals who commenced nivolumab within less than 1 year of ASCT were excluded. Relative to healthy donors, newly diagnosed patients reportedly had lower baseline TCR diversity, which was reported as lower still in relapsed/refractory patients.

About this clone itself: Antigen specificity is unknown.

The assay was immunoSEQ multiplex PCR, and TCRdb's table has in-frame clones only and misses some. The sample yields just under 65,000 clones, about 89% seen once. This material consisted of peripheral blood mononuclear cells (PBMCs), taken before the fourth cycle of nivolumab. This sequence joins TRBV10-3 and TRBJ2-7, with 7 bases aligning to TRBD2. This clonotype was obtained from a human donor with classical Hodgkin lymphoma. CDR3 protein: CATFGRGWGGFYEQYF. The CDR3 DNA follows: TGTGCCACCTTTGGACGGGGCTGGGGGGGGTTTTACGAGCAGTACTTC.